This record concerns one T cell receptor beta chain sequence. Its specificity is not known. Every TCR beta cDNA library bore unique molecular identifiers. Yield was 450,000 to 650,000 cDNA molecules from around 1 to 9.1 million T cells. A single record per CDR3 protein comes from TCRdb applying MiXCR to the PCR reads. This table holds fewer than 850,000 distinct CDR3 sequences, roughly 27% found once. The sample originates from a study of post-analysis software for immune sequencing data. General study results and limits: Diversity measured as normalized Chao1 was significantly lower in multiple sclerosis patients than in controls.

The sequence was obtained from a girl between 5 and 17 years old with multiple sclerosis. The sequenced material came from blood.

The CDR3: CASSSIAGVEQYF. The CDR3 bases are TGTGCCAGCAGCTCTATAGCGGGAGTTGAGCAGTACTTC. V gene TRBV7-2 combines with J gene TRBJ2-5; 9 bases match TRBD2. The CDR3 is 13 amino acids. Germline CDR1 and CDR2: SGHTA and FQGNSA. V lost 4 bases, J lost 11 bases, and 8 bases stayed unmatched.